Listed here are 25 T cell receptor beta chains from one sample, sequenced in a study of blood T cells in healthy people across ages. Combining a sample-barcoded 5' primer with a J-beta primer mix, a second PCR ran for roughly 6 to 11 cycles. TCRdb re-called the 5' RACE reads through MiXCR, storing one row per CDR3 protein. The table has about 1.6 million distinct CDR3 sequences, about 31% seen once. Specimen: blood. These receptors all come from a woman aged 25 to 45 in good health.

This clonotype came up a few times. This chain links TRBV4-2 with TRBJ2-7; no reliable D call. The CDR3 length is 14 residues. Trimming removed 1 base at V and 0 bases at J, with 7 bases between. Germline CDR1 is LGHNA and CDR2 is YNFKEQ. The CDR3 DNA sequence: TGTGCCAGCAGCCAAGCTTTGAGCTCCTACGAGCAGTACTTC. The encoded protein is CASSQALSSYEQYF.

The chain is built from TRBV7-9 and TRBJ1-2, with 7 bases fitting TRBD1. Looked up from germline, CDR1 is SEHNR and CDR2 is FQNEAQ (reference sequence). This CDR3 is 13 amino acids long. The V gene end was trimmed by 5 bases and the J gene end by 8 bases; junction bases not matched to a gene: 8. The CDR3 bases are TGTGCCAGCAGCCCACAGGGGACGGGCGGCTACACCTTC. It specifies CASSPQGTGGYTF.

This clonotype showed up many times. CDR3 sequence reads: CASSLGLVAGYF. For the CDR3, the DNA is TGTGCCAGCAGCCTCGGACTGGTCGCGGGGTATTTT. The J gene is TRBJ2-3, the V gene TRBV7-8; D possibly corresponds to TRBD2 (5 bases). From germline, CDR1 is SGHVS and CDR2 FQNEAQ. Trimming pared 5 bases from V and 14 bases from J, leaving 17 bases between. The CDR3 has 12 amino acids.

The gene calls are TRBV5-1 and TRBJ2-7, with D perhaps matching TRBD1 (6 bases). The germline V gene has CDR1 SGHRS and CDR2 YFSETQ. There are 15 residues in the CDR3. V shed 0 bases and J shed 6 bases, with 16 bases lying between them. The CDR3 bases are TGCGCCAGCAGCTTGGCGGACAGTTCCTACGTCGAGCAGTACTTC. It translates to CASSLADSSYVEQYF.

This clonotype was observed a handful of times. The chain uses TRBV30 and TRBJ1-6, with a tentative D call TRBD1 (6 bases). The CDR3 totals 14 residues. Germline V gene sequence: CDR1 GTSNPN, CDR2 SVGIG (reference sequence). V was pared by 0 bases and J by 4 bases, with 7 bases between. The CDR3 protein is CAWSVQGYNSPLHF. The CDR3 bases are TGTGCCTGGAGTGTCCAGGGGTATAATTCACCCCTCCACTTT.

The J gene is TRBJ1-2, the V gene TRBV3-1, with D maybe TRBD1 (5 bases). The CDR3 has 12 residues. Germline V lookup: CDR1 LGHDT, CDR2 YNNKEL (reference sequence). V lost 4 bases to trimming and J lost 4 bases, with 7 bases between them. The CDR3 sequence: CASSRQSYGYTF. The DNA for the CDR3 is TGTGCCAGCAGCCGACAGTCCTATGGCTACACCTTC.

Points on this clonotype: This could be a read error, since a much larger clone is one nucleotide away. The chain links TRBV7-9 to TRBJ1-4; D is possibly TRBD1 (6 bases). The CDR3 is made up of 14 amino acids. Germline V gives CDR1 SEHNR, CDR2 FQNEAQ (reference sequence). CDR3 in DNA: TGTGCCAGCAGCCAGGGGACAAGCAGTGAAAAACCGTTTTTT. This gives the protein CASSQGTSSEKPFF. Full variable domain (outside the CDR3, taken from reference TRBV7-9 and TRBJ1-4): DTGVSQNPRHKITKRGQNVTFRCDPISEHNRLYWYRQTLGQGPEFLTYFQNEAQLEKSRLLSDRFSAERPKGSFSTLEIQRTEQGDSAMYLCASSQGTSSEKPFFGSGTQLSVL.

This chain joins TRBV7-9 and TRBJ2-5; D gene uncertain. Trimming pared 5 bases from V and 4 bases from J, leaving 11 bases between. Germline V gene lookup returns CDR1 SEHNR and CDR2 FQNEAQ (reference sequence). This CDR3 has 13 amino acids. This chain's CDR3 is CASSPSKAETQYF. CDR3 in DNA: TGTGCCAGCAGCCCTTCGAAGGCAGAGACCCAGTACTTC.

The chain links TRBV7-8 to TRBJ2-5; either TRBD1 or TRBD2 may supply D (5 bases each). The V and J ends lost 8 bases and 1 base respectively, with 20 bases between them. CDR1 and CDR2 from the germline V gene are SGHVS and FQNEAQ. This CDR3 is 16 amino acids long. CDR3 coding DNA: TGTGCCAGCGATCACCTTCGGGGACCCCTCCAAGAGACCCAGTACTTC. Its protein is CASDHLRGPLQETQYF.

The V gene is TRBV7-9, the J gene TRBJ2-7; 11 bases are a match to TRBD2. The J call is uncertain, as TRBJ2-5 better fits the DNA end. CDR3 length: 14 residues. Germline CDR1 is SEHNR and CDR2 is FQNEAQ (reference sequence). The CDR3 region is CASRSTSGGETQYF. The CDR3 bases are TGTGCCAGCAGGTCAACTAGCGGGGGAGAGACCCAGTACTTC.

This chain joins TRBV7-9 and TRBJ2-2; no clear D gene. V lost 1 base to trimming and J lost 0 bases, with 9 bases between them. This CDR3 region has 16 residues. The germline V gene has CDR1 SEHNR and CDR2 FQNEAQ (reference sequence). CDR3 in DNA: TGTGCCAGCAGCTTAGTGGACCCAACGAACACCGGGGAGCTGTTTTTT. This encodes CASSLVDPTNTGELFF.

This sequence joins TRBV12-3 or TRBV12-4 and TRBJ1-2; D gene unclear. Trimming stripped 4 bases from V and 7 bases from J, with 13 bases between. The CDR3 loop spans 13 amino acids. The CDR3 DNA sequence: TGTGCCAGCAGTTCCGGAGCCTTCCGTGGCTACACCTTC. It encodes CASSSGAFRGYTF.

This clonotype was counted at least ten times. The V call is TRBV4-1, the J call TRBJ2-7; tentatively, D is TRBD2 (5 bases). The CDR3 consists of 14 residues. Trimming stripped 1 base from V and 0 bases from J, with 7 bases between. From germline, CDR1 is MGHRA and CDR2 YSYEKL. Here the CDR3 reads CASSQASSSYEQYF. The CDR3 DNA reads as TGCGCCAGCAGCCAAGCTAGCAGCTCCTACGAGCAGTACTTC.

This rearrangement joins TRBV7-2 to TRBJ2-1; possibly TRBD2 for D (6 bases). CDR1 is SGHTA and CDR2 is FQGNSA in the germline V gene. V was pared by 6 bases and J by 2 bases, with 14 bases between. CDR3 length equals 15 residues. The CDR3 region is CASSVLGGAYNEQFF. The CDR3 nucleotides read TGTGCCAGCAGTGTACTTGGAGGGGCCTACAATGAGCAGTTCTTC.

The chain joins TRBV9 to TRBJ2-5; 7 bases align to TRBD1. Germline values: CDR1 SGDLS, CDR2 YYNGEE. CDR3 length: 15 residues. Trimming at V came to 1 base and at J to 5 bases, leaving 8 bases not matched to a gene. CDR3 region: CASSVRGRGPETQYF. CDR3 sequence (DNA): TGTGCCAGCAGCGTACGCGGAAGGGGGCCGGAGACCCAGTACTTC.

This chain uses TRBV24-1 with TRBJ1-5; possible D gene TRBD1, 5 bases. V lost 6 bases to trimming and J lost 4 bases, with 12 bases between them. Germline CDR1 reads KGHDR; CDR2 reads SFDVKD. This CDR3 is 14 amino acids long. The CDR3 loop reads CATSPPDRNQPQHF. CDR3 in DNA: TGTGCCACCAGTCCCCCAGACAGAAATCAGCCCCAGCATTTT.

The V and J genes are TRBV9 and TRBJ2-7; D gene uncertain. V was trimmed by 0 bases and J by 0 bases, leaving 7 bases between them. Germline CDR1 reads SGDLS; CDR2 reads YYNGEE. CDR3 length: 14 residues. DNA for the CDR3: TGTGCCAGCAGCGTAGTCCCATGCTCCTACGAGCAGTACTTC. Amino acids: CASSVVPCSYEQYF.

The chain combines TRBV10-3 with TRBJ2-7; 11 bases map to TRBD2. The length of the CDR3 is 15 residues. Trimming removed 2 bases from V and 2 bases from J; junction bases left unmatched: 2. Germline loops: CDR1 ENHRY, CDR2 SYGVKD. The CDR3 reads CAISEPGLAAYEQYF. In DNA form, the CDR3 reads TGTGCCATCAGTGAGCCGGGACTAGCGGCCTACGAGCAGTACTTC.

The gene calls are TRBV11-2 and TRBJ2-5; D is perhaps TRBD2 (6 bases). The germline CDR1 and CDR2 sequences are SGHAT and FQNNGV. This CDR3 comprises 15 residues. V lost 5 bases and J 0 bases, leaving 13 bases between the germline ends. The CDR3 loop reads CASSDLGGNQETQYF. For the CDR3, the DNA is TGTGCCAGCAGCGACCTAGGAGGGAACCAAGAGACCCAGTACTTC.

This clonotype has a count of ten or more. Germline is not matched at one junction end, which may reflect a read error. The V gene is TRBV7-9, the J gene TRBJ1-1, with 10 bases that match TRBD1. The CDR3 runs 14 residues. Germline V gives CDR1 SEHNR, CDR2 FQNEAQ (reference sequence). The CDR3: CASSRDRGNTEAFF. In DNA, the CDR3 is TGCGCCAGCTCCCGGGACAGGGGGAACACTGAAGCTTTCTTT.

The chain links TRBV10-2 to TRBJ1-2; no reliable D call. Trimming cost V 8 bases and J 2 bases, with 24 bases left between them. CDR1 WSHSY and CDR2 SAAADI come from the germline V gene. The CDR3 length is 17 residues. In nucleotides, the CDR3 is TGCGCCAGCGTAATGACGGGCCTTGAGCCCCAGAACTATGGCTACACCTTC. Translation gives CASVMTGLEPQNYGYTF.

This clonotype was seen a handful of times. The chain couples TRBV20-1 to TRBJ2-7, with 8 bases matching TRBD2. Trimming at V came to 2 bases and at J to 3 bases, leaving 12 bases not matched to a gene. The CDR3 covers 16 residues. Germline CDR1 and CDR2: DFQATT and SNEGSKA (reference sequence). The CDR3 DNA follows: TGCAGTGCTAGATCCGGACTAGCCTATACCTTCTACGAGCAGTACTTC. This encodes CSARSGLAYTFYEQYF.

The rearrangement uses TRBV9 and TRBJ2-1; a weak D match, TRBD2 (6 bases). The CDR3 runs to 14 residues. CDR1 SGDLS and CDR2 YYNGEE come from the germline V gene. V lost 3 bases, J lost 6 bases, and 13 bases lay in between. The CDR3 nucleotides are TGTGCCAGCAGCGGGAGGGATGGAGGCAATGAGCAGTTCTTC. This gives the protein CASSGRDGGNEQFF.

This clonotype was counted a few times. The chain carries TRBV7-9 and TRBJ2-7; the D gene is possibly TRBD1 (5 bases). From germline, CDR1 is SEHNR and CDR2 FQNEAQ (reference sequence). The CDR3 is made up of 15 amino acids. V gave up 5 bases and J gave up 0 bases, with 14 bases separating them. This CDR3 is CASSITYRSSYEQYF. The CDR3 DNA is TGTGCCAGCAGCATAACCTACAGGAGCTCCTACGAGCAGTACTTC.

The chain couples TRBV4-1 to TRBJ2-1; unclear D gene. The V end was cut by 0 bases, the J end by 8 bases, with 14 bases between. This CDR3 is 15 amino acids long. CDR1 is MGHRA, CDR2 YSYEKL, per germline. The CDR3 loop is CASSQDGSALDEQFF. Here the CDR3 DNA reads TGCGCCAGCAGCCAAGATGGATCGGCGCTCGATGAGCAGTTCTTC.